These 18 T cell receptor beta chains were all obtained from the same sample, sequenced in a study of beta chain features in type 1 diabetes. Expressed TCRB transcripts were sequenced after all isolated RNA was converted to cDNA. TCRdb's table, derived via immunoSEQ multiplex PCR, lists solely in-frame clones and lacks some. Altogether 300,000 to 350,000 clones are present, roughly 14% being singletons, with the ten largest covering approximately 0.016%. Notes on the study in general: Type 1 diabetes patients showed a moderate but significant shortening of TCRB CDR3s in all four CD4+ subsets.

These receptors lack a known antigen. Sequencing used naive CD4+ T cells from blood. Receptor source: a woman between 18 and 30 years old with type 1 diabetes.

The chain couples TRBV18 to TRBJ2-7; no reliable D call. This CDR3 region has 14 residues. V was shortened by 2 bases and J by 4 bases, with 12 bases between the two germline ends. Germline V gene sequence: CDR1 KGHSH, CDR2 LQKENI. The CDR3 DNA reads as TGTGCCAGCTCACCAACCCGAGAGAATTACGAGCAGTACTTC. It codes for CASSPTRENYEQYF.

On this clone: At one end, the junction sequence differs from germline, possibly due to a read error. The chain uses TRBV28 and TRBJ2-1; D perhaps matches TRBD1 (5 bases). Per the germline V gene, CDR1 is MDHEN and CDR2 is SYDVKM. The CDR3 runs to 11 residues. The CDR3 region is CASSLLRGLVF. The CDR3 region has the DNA TGTGCCAGCAGTTTATTAAGGGGTTTGGTCTTC. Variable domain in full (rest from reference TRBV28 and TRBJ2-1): DVKVTQSSRYLVKRTGEKVFLECVQDMDHENMFWYRQDPGLGLRLIYFSYDVKMKEKGDIPEGYSVSREKKERFSLILESASTNQTSMYLCASSLLRGLVFGPGTRLTVL.

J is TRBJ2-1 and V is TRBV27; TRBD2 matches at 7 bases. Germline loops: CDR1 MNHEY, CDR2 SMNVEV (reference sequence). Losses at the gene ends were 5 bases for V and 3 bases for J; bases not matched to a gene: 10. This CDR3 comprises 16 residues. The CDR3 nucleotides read TGTGCCAGCAGTCTGAGACTAGCCGACTACTACAATGAGCAGTTCTTC. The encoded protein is CASSLRLADYYNEQFF.

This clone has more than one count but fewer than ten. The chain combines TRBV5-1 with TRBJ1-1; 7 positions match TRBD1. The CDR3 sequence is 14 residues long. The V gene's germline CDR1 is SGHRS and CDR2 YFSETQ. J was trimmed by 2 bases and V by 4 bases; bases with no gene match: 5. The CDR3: CASSARQGNTEAFF. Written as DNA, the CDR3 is TGCGCCAGCAGCGCCCGACAGGGCAACACTGAAGCTTTCTTT.

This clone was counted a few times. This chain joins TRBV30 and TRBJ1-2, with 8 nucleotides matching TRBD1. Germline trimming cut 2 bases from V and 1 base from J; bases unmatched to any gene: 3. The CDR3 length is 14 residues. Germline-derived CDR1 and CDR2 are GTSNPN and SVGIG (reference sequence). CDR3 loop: CAWSPGQGNYGYTF. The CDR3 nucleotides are TGTGCCTGGAGTCCTGGACAGGGTAACTATGGCTACACCTTC.

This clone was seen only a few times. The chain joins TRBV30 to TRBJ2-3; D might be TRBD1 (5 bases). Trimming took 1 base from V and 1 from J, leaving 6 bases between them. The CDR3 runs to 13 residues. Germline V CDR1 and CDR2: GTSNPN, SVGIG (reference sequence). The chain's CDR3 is CAWSEGGTDTQYF. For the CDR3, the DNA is TGTGCCTGGAGTGAAGGGGGCACAGATACGCAGTATTTT. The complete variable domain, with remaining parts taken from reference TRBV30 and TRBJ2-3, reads SQTIHQWPATLVQPVGSPLSLECTVEGTSNPNLYWYRQAAGRGLQLLFYSVGIGQISSEVPQNLSASRPQDRQFILSSKKLLLSDSGFYLCAWSEGGTDTQYFGPGTRLTVL.

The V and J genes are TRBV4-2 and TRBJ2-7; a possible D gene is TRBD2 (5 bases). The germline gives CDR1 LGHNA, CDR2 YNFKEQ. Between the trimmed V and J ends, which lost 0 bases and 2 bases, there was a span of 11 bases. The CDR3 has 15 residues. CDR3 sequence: CASSQDVSVAYEQYF. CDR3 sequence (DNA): TGTGCCAGCAGCCAAGATGTTAGCGTGGCCTACGAGCAGTACTTC.

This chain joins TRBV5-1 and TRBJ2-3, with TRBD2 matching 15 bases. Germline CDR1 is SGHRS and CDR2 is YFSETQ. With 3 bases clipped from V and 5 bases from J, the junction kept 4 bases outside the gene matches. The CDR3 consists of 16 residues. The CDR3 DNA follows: TGCGCCAGCAGCTCGCCGGGACTAGCGGGAGGAGATACGCAGTATTTT. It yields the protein CASSSPGLAGGDTQYF.

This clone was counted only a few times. The CDR3 sequence: CASSHLREAGYTF. CDR3 nucleotide sequence: TGCGCCAGCAGCCATCTCAGGGAAGCTGGCTACACCTTC. The chain is built from TRBV4-3 and TRBJ1-2; a possible D gene is TRBD1 (5 bases). Trimming took 3 bases from V and 7 from J, leaving 12 bases between them. The CDR3 is 13 residues long. CDR1 and CDR2 (germline): LGHNA, YSLEER.

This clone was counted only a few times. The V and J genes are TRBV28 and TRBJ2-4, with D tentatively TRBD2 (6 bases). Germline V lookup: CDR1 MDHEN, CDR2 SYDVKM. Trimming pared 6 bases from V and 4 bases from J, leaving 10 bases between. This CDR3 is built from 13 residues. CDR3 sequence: CASRREDKNIQYF. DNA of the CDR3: TGTGCCAGCAGGAGGGAGGATAAAAACATTCAGTACTTC. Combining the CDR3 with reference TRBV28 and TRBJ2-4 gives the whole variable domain DVKVTQSSRYLVKRTGEKVFLECVQDMDHENMFWYRQDPGLGLRLIYFSYDVKMKEKGDIPEGYSVSREKKERFSLILESASTNQTSMYLCASRREDKNIQYFGAGTRLSVL.

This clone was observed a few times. CDR3 DNA: TGTGCCAGCAGCCCGGGACAGGGCTTCGACGAGCAGTACTTC. This codes for CASSPGQGFDEQYF. The chain combines TRBV7-9 with TRBJ2-7, with 9 positions matching TRBD1. Trimming took 5 bases from V and 5 from J; bases not matched to a gene: 7. The CDR3 length is 14 residues. Looked up from germline, CDR1 is SEHNR and CDR2 is FQNEAQ (reference sequence).

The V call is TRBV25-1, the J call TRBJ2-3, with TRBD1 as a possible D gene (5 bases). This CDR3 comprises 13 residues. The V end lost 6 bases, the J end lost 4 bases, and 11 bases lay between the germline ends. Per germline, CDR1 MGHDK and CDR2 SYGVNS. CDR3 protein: CASRVGAADTQYF. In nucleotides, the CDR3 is TGTGCCAGCAGAGTAGGGGCGGCAGATACGCAGTATTTT.

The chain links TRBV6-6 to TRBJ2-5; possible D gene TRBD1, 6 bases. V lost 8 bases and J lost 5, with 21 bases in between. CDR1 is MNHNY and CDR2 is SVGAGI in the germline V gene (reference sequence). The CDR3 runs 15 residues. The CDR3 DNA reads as TGTGCCAGCTCGCGCCCAACAGGGTACGGCGAGACCCAGTACTTC. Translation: CASSRPTGYGETQYF.

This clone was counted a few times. The CDR3 DNA is TGTGCCAGCAGCTTACGGGACTCCTACAATGAGCAGTTCTTC. This gives the protein CASSLRDSYNEQFF. V usage is TRBV7-8 and J usage is TRBJ2-1; D may be TRBD2 (5 bases). This CDR3 has 14 amino acids. V lost 2 bases and J lost 0, with 5 bases in between. Germline-derived CDR1 and CDR2 are SGHVS and FQNEAQ.

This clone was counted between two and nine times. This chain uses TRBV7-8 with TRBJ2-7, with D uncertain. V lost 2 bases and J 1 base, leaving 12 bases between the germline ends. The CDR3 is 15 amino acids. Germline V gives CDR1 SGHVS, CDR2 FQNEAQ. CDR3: CASSLTSVTSYEQYF. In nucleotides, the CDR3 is TGTGCCAGCAGCTTAACGTCTGTTACTTCCTACGAGCAGTACTTC.

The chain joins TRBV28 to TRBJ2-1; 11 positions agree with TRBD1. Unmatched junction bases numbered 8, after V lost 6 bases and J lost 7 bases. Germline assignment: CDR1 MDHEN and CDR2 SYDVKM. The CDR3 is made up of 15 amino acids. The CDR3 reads CASRPGTGGWNEQFF. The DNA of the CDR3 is TGTGCCAGCAGACCCGGGACAGGGGGTTGGAATGAGCAGTTCTTC.

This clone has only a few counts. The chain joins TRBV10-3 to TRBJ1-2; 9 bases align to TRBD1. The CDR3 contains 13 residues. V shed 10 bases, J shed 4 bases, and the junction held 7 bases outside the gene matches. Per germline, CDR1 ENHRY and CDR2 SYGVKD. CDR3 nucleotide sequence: TGTGCCACTTCCGGGACAGGGATCTATGGCTACACCTTC. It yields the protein CATSGTGIYGYTF.

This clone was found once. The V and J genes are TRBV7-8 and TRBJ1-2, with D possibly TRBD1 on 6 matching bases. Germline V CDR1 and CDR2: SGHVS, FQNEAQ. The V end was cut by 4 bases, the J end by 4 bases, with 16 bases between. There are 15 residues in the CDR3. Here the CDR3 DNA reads TGTGCCAGCAGCTCAGGCGGGGGCTGGGGCTATGGCTACACCTTC. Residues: CASSSGGGWGYGYTF.